A selection of T cell receptor beta chains follows, all from one sample in a study of regulatory T cells in long-lasting Graves disease. MiXCR, applied by TCRdb to the multiplex PCR reads, yields one record per CDR3 protein. The table lists 400,000 to 550,000 distinct CDR3 sequences, under 15% of them singletons. These data also featured in a second study, about T cells in Graves' hyperthyroidism and ophthalmopathy.

Sample: peripheral blood mononuclear cells (PBMCs), taken at new diagnosis, from a patient treated with antithyroid drugs. These receptors came from a woman aged 25 to 39 with Graves disease. Both conserved end residues are part of each CDR3. The D gene is left open where the match is weak. Expanded clones get a size class; other rows say once, few or many, or leave the size out.

J: TRBJ2-7; size: many; D: NA; V: TRBV7-3; CDR3: CASSRGGGDEQYF; DNA: TGTGCCAGCAGCCGCGGGGGCGGGGACGAGCAGTACTTC
J: TRBJ2-3; size: many; D: TRBD2; V: TRBV5-1; CDR3: CASSLGLAGGISTDTQYF; DNA: TGCGCCAGCAGCCTGGGACTAGCGGGAGGGATTAGCACAGATACGCAGTATTTT
J: TRBJ2-3; size: many; D: NA; V: TRBV24-1; CDR3: CATSDPPQGTDTQYF; DNA: TGTGCCACCAGTGACCCGCCACAGGGAACAGATACGCAGTATTTT
J: TRBJ2-5; size: NA; D: NA; V: TRBV10-3; CDR3: CAISGNGIETQYF; DNA: TGTGCCATCAGTGGGAACGGGATAGAGACCCAGTACTTC
J: TRBJ2-7; size: few; D: TRBD2; V: TRBV5-1; CDR3: CASAPGLAGGINSEQYF; DNA: TGCGCCAGTGCACCGGGACTAGCGGGAGGGATTAACTCCGAGCAGTACTTC
J: TRBJ1-1; size: many; D: NA; V: TRBV30; CDR3: CAWGGGRLDF; DNA: TGTGCCTGGGGGGGGGGCAGATTAGACTTT
J: TRBJ2-1; size: many; D: TRBD1; V: TRBV7-9; CDR3: CASSSRLSSLYRGLHNEQFF; DNA: TGTGCCAGCAGCTCTCGCTTATCCTCTTTATACAGGGGGCTCCACAATGAGCAGTTCTTC
J: TRBJ2-5; size: many; D: NA; V: TRBV11-2; CDR3: CASSPGLKETQYF; DNA: TGTGCCAGCAGCCCCGGGCTAAAGGAGACCCAGTACTTC
J: TRBJ2-1; size: NA; D: TRBD1; V: TRBV19; CDR3: CASSIADRVPYNEQFF; DNA: TGTGCCAGTAGTATAGCCGACAGGGTCCCCTACAATGAGCAGTTCTTC
J: TRBJ1-1; size: many; D: NA; V: TRBV2; CDR3: CASSLVEGYGAFF; DNA: TGTGCCAGCAGTCTAGTGGAGGGGTACGGAGCTTTCTTT
J: TRBJ1-4; size: NA; D: TRBD1; V: TRBV12-5; CDR3: CASGMTGSWEKLFF; DNA: TGTGCTAGTGGAATGACAGGGTCATGGGAAAAACTGTTTTTT
J: TRBJ1-1; size: NA; D: TRBD1; V: TRBV6-1; CDR3: CASSNPGTGVWNTEAFF; DNA: TGTGCCAGCAGCAACCCCGGGACAGGGGTTTGGAACACTGAAGCTTTCTTT
J: TRBJ2-7; size: NA; D: TRBD2; V: TRBV6-6; CDR3: CASSYPRGEGSYEQYF; DNA: TGTGCCAGCAGTTACCCCCGGGGGGAGGGTTCCTACGAGCAGTACTTC
J: TRBJ1-4; size: NA; D: NA; V: TRBV30; CDR3: CARTNGEKLFF; DNA: TGTGCCCGGACAAATGGGGAAAAACTGTTTTTT
J: TRBJ1-5; size: many; D: TRBD1; V: TRBV30; CDR3: CAWSGTGGYQPQHF; DNA: TGTGCCTGGAGTGGGACAGGGGGCTATCAGCCCCAGCATTTT
J: TRBJ2-7; size: many; D: NA; V: TRBV20-1; CDR3: CSAPGSRGSGYEQYF; DNA: TGCAGTGCCCCGGGCTCAAGGGGAAGTGGCTACGAGCAGTACTTC
J: TRBJ2-1; size: many; D: TRBD2; V: TRBV20-1; CDR3: CSAMTTLAGGIDEQFF; DNA: TGCAGTGCTATGACGACACTAGCGGGAGGGATCGATGAGCAGTTCTTC
J: TRBJ1-2; size: many; D: NA; V: TRBV6-1; CDR3: CASSDLGSLGGGYTF; DNA: TGTGCCAGCAGTGACCTGGGCAGCCTAGGGGGTGGCTACACCTTC
J: TRBJ2-1; size: many; D: NA; V: TRBV27; CDR3: CASRTRGLEYNEQFF; DNA: TGTGCCAGCAGAACCAGGGGTCTCGAGTACAATGAGCAGTTCTTC
J: TRBJ2-7; size: many; D: TRBD1; V: TRBV12-3/TRBV12-4; CDR3: CASSQGDSISYEQYF; DNA: TGTGCCAGCAGTCAGGGGGACAGTATTTCGTACGAGCAGTACTTC
J: TRBJ1-3; size: few; D: NA; V: TRBV7-8; CDR3: CASSPNSYGSTIYF; DNA: TGTGCCAGCAGTCCCAACAGTTACGGAAGCACCATATATTTT
J: TRBJ2-2; size: many; D: NA; V: TRBV5-1; CDR3: CASSLEGSHTGELFF; DNA: TGCGCCAGCAGCCTAGAGGGTAGCCACACCGGGGAGCTGTTTTTT
J: TRBJ2-3; size: few; D: TRBD2; V: TRBV27; CDR3: CASSSLPKAGEGDTQYF; DNA: TGTGCCAGCAGTTCCCTGCCCAAAGCGGGAGAGGGAGATACGCAGTATTTT
J: TRBJ1-2; size: NA; D: TRBD1; V: TRBV27; CDR3: CASSSTGGKLNGYTF; DNA: TGTGCCAGCAGTTCGACAGGGGGAAAGTTAAACGGCTACACCTTC
J: TRBJ1-1; size: many; D: NA; V: TRBV20-1; CDR3: CSGSSSTGHPELQLEAFF; DNA: TGCAGTGGCAGCTCGAGCACAGGTCACCCGGAACTACAACTTGAAGCTTTCTTT
J: TRBJ2-5; size: many; D: NA; V: TRBV20-1; CDR3: CSAILWGETQYF; DNA: TGCAGTGCGATACTATGGGGAGAGACCCAGTACTTC
J: TRBJ2-3; size: many; D: TRBD2; V: TRBV6-1; CDR3: CASSEELLAGASDTQYF; DNA: TGTGCCAGCAGTGAAGAGCTTCTAGCGGGAGCGTCAGATACGCAGTATTTT
J: TRBJ1-1; size: few; D: TRBD1; V: TRBV29-1; CDR3: CSVSETGFPF; DNA: TGCAGCGTTTCAGAGACAGGGTTTCCTTTT
J: TRBJ2-2; size: NA; D: TRBD1; V: TRBV11-2; CDR3: CASRKPGQGPNSELFF; DNA: TGTGCCAGCAGGAAACCGGGACAGGGTCCAAATTCGGAGCTGTTTTTT
J: TRBJ2-2; size: many; D: TRBD1; V: TRBV10-3; CDR3: CAIMPGTGGIVGSGELFF; DNA: TGTGCCATCATGCCCGGGACAGGGGGCATAGTAGGCTCCGGGGAGCTGTTTTTT
J: TRBJ2-7; size: many; D: NA; V: TRBV30; CDR3: CAWTRDIREQYF; DNA: TGTGCCTGGACCCGGGACATTCGGGAGCAGTACTTC
J: TRBJ2-7; size: many; D: NA; V: TRBV10-3; CDR3: CAISFSDGPYEQYF; DNA: TGTGCCATCAGTTTTTCCGACGGGCCCTACGAGCAGTACTTC
J: TRBJ1-4; size: few; D: TRBD1; V: TRBV6-9; CDR3: CASSYHGQGAEKLFF; DNA: TGTGCCAGCAGTTACCATGGACAGGGTGCTGAAAAACTGTTTTTT
J: TRBJ2-7; size: many; D: NA; V: TRBV5-4; CDR3: CASSLGGVEQYF; DNA: TGTGCCAGCAGCTTGGGCGGGGTCGAGCAGTACTTC